Listed below are T cell receptor beta chains from one sample, sequenced in a study of cytomegalovirus exposure and HLA in healthy donors. TCRdb keeps only in-frame clones here, not all; method: immunoSEQ multiplex PCR. The sample has around 140,000 clones, 73% seen once. Sequenced: PBMCs. These receptors all come from a woman aged 18-35 years in good health and CMV-seronegative. The CDR3 runs from the conserved cysteine through the conserved F or W. Fields, in order: V gene, D gene, clone size, J gene, CDR3 DNA, CDR3 protein. A D gene is named only where the DNA matches it firmly. Part of the rows lack a size; the others show once, few, many or a class for expanded clones.

v_call: TRBV19
d_call: -
clone_size: -
j_call: TRBJ2-2
cdr3_nt: TGTGCCAGTAGTATGATGGGGGACTCGGGCACCGGGGAGCTGTTTTTT
cdr3_aa: CASSMMGDSGTGELFF

v_call: TRBV7-2
d_call: TRBD1
clone_size: -
j_call: TRBJ1-2
cdr3_nt: TGTGCCAGCAGCTCCGGAGACAGGGGCGGCTACACCTTC
cdr3_aa: CASSSGDRGGYTF

v_call: TRBV6-5
d_call: -
clone_size: -
j_call: TRBJ1-4
cdr3_nt: TGTGCCAGCAGTGCAGGCTTTCGTAATGAAAAACTGTTTTTT
cdr3_aa: CASSAGFRNEKLFF

v_call: TRBV2
d_call: -
clone_size: -
j_call: TRBJ2-7
cdr3_nt: TGTGCCAGCAGTCCGGGCAGCGGGTTCCACGAGCAGTACTTC
cdr3_aa: CASSPGSGFHEQYF

v_call: TRBV11-2
d_call: TRBD2
clone_size: -
j_call: TRBJ2-3
cdr3_nt: TGTGCCAGCAGTTCTCTAGCGGGGGCAGTGACAGATACGCAGTATTTT
cdr3_aa: CASSSLAGAVTDTQYF

v_call: TRBV5-4
d_call: TRBD1
clone_size: -
j_call: TRBJ2-7
cdr3_nt: TGTGCCAGCAGCACAAACAGGGGTACGTACGAGCAGTACTTC
cdr3_aa: CASSTNRGTYEQYF

v_call: TRBV11-2
d_call: TRBD1
clone_size: -
j_call: TRBJ2-1
cdr3_nt: TGTGCCAGCAGCCCTCGACAGGGTAGGAATGAGCAGTTCTTC
cdr3_aa: CASSPRQGRNEQFF

v_call: TRBV5-1
d_call: TRBD2
clone_size: -
j_call: TRBJ2-3
cdr3_nt: TGCGCCAGCAGCGCGGGACTAGCGGGGGGAAGCACAGATACGCAGTATTTT
cdr3_aa: CASSAGLAGGSTDTQYF

v_call: TRBV19
d_call: TRBD1
clone_size: few
j_call: TRBJ1-2
cdr3_nt: TGTGCCAGTAGTACGTACAGGGGGAAAACCTATGGCTACACCTTC
cdr3_aa: CASSTYRGKTYGYTF

v_call: TRBV15
d_call: TRBD1
clone_size: -
j_call: TRBJ1-2
cdr3_nt: TGTGCCACCAGCAGAGGGGCAGGGGGGCATGGCTACACCTTC
cdr3_aa: CATSRGAGGHGYTF

v_call: TRBV6-5
d_call: -
clone_size: -
j_call: TRBJ1-1
cdr3_nt: TGTGCCAGCAGTGAGGTCCTTAAGAACACTGAAGCTTTCTTT
cdr3_aa: CASSEVLKNTEAFF

v_call: TRBV19
d_call: TRBD1
clone_size: -
j_call: TRBJ2-5
cdr3_nt: TGTGCCAGTAGTATAGGTGGGACAGGGACCCAAGAGACCCAGTACTTC
cdr3_aa: CASSIGGTGTQETQYF

v_call: TRBV2
d_call: TRBD1
clone_size: few
j_call: TRBJ2-5
cdr3_nt: TGTGCCAGCATGCCGACAGGGGCCTACCAAGAGACCCAGTACTTC
cdr3_aa: CASMPTGAYQETQYF

v_call: TRBV2
d_call: -
clone_size: -
j_call: TRBJ1-5
cdr3_nt: TGTGCCAGCAGTATACTGATGAGCAATCAGCCCCAGCATTTT
cdr3_aa: CASSILMSNQPQHF

v_call: TRBV28
d_call: -
clone_size: -
j_call: TRBJ2-6
cdr3_nt: TGTGCCAGCAGCTCTCAATCTGGGGCCAACGGCCTGACTTTC
cdr3_aa: CASSSQSGANGLTF

v_call: TRBV11-2
d_call: TRBD1
clone_size: -
j_call: TRBJ1-6
cdr3_nt: TGTGCCAGCAGCTTAGGGGACAGGGTCTATTCACCCCTCCACTTT
cdr3_aa: CASSLGDRVYSPLHF

v_call: TRBV2
d_call: -
clone_size: -
j_call: TRBJ2-7
cdr3_nt: TGTGCCAGCAGTGCCCCTTTAGGACAGTTGGTTACCTACGAGCAGTACTTC
cdr3_aa: CASSAPLGQLVTYEQYF

v_call: TRBV18
d_call: TRBD2
clone_size: -
j_call: TRBJ2-2
cdr3_nt: TGTGCCAGCTCACCACTACTGGGACTAGGAGATATCTACACCGGGGAGCTGTTTTTT
cdr3_aa: CASSPLLGLGDIYTGELFF

v_call: TRBV5-6
d_call: TRBD1
clone_size: few
j_call: TRBJ2-2
cdr3_nt: TGTGCCAGCAGCCCCGACAGGGGGCGCAGTACCGGGGAGCTGTTTTTT
cdr3_aa: CASSPDRGRSTGELFF

v_call: TRBV2
d_call: -
clone_size: -
j_call: TRBJ1-2
cdr3_nt: TGTGCCAGCAGTGATAGGGAAGCGGGTGGCTACACCTTC
cdr3_aa: CASSDREAGGYTF

v_call: TRBV7-2
d_call: -
clone_size: -
j_call: TRBJ2-1
cdr3_nt: TGTGCCAGCAGCTTAGCGGGAGGCCCCTACAATGAGCAGTTCTTC
cdr3_aa: CASSLAGGPYNEQFF

v_call: TRBV29-1
d_call: -
clone_size: -
j_call: TRBJ2-5
cdr3_nt: TGCAGCGTTGAAGGGGAGTACCAAGAGACCCAGTACTTC
cdr3_aa: CSVEGEYQETQYF

v_call: TRBV15
d_call: TRBD1
clone_size: few
j_call: TRBJ1-5
cdr3_nt: TGTGCCACCAGCAGATCGGGACAGTCTAGCAATCAGCCCCAGCATTTT
cdr3_aa: CATSRSGQSSNQPQHF

v_call: TRBV4-1
d_call: TRBD2
clone_size: -
j_call: TRBJ2-4
cdr3_nt: TGCGCCAGCAGCCAAGAGTCGGTAGCGGGAGTCTCCAAAAACATTCAGTACTTC
cdr3_aa: CASSQESVAGVSKNIQYF

v_call: TRBV5-6
d_call: TRBD1
clone_size: few
j_call: TRBJ2-6
cdr3_nt: TGTGCCAGCAGCTTGGAGGGGGCCCTCTCTGGGGCCAACGTCCTGACTTTC
cdr3_aa: CASSLEGALSGANVLTF

v_call: TRBV9
d_call: TRBD2
clone_size: -
j_call: TRBJ2-5
cdr3_nt: TGTGCCAGCAGCCTAGCGGGAACCCAAGAGACCCAGTACTTC
cdr3_aa: CASSLAGTQETQYF

v_call: TRBV10-3
d_call: TRBD1
clone_size: -
j_call: TRBJ2-7
cdr3_nt: TGTGCCATCAGCTCCGGGACAGAGTCCTACGAGCAGTACTTC
cdr3_aa: CAISSGTESYEQYF

v_call: TRBV4-2
d_call: -
clone_size: once
j_call: TRBJ1-2
cdr3_nt: TGTGCCAGCAGCTCTACAGGGAGCAGAGTGAGCTACACCTTC
cdr3_aa: CASSSTGSRVSYTF

v_call: TRBV7-2
d_call: -
clone_size: -
j_call: TRBJ1-4
cdr3_nt: TGTGCCAGCAGCTTATGGGGGGGGGAAAAACTGTTTTTT
cdr3_aa: CASSLWGGEKLFF

v_call: TRBV19
d_call: TRBD1
clone_size: -
j_call: TRBJ1-1
cdr3_nt: TGTGCCAGTAGTATTCAACAGGGGCGCACTGAAGCTTTCTTT
cdr3_aa: CASSIQQGRTEAFF

v_call: TRBV2
d_call: -
clone_size: -
j_call: TRBJ2-7
cdr3_nt: TGTGCCAGCAGGATTTACTCGCCGGGGAAATTTACCTACGAGCAGTACTTC
cdr3_aa: CASRIYSPGKFTYEQYF

v_call: TRBV28
d_call: -
clone_size: -
j_call: TRBJ1-5
cdr3_nt: TGTGCCAGCAGTTTATGGGTCGGACAGAGATATAGCAATCAGCCCCAGCATTTT
cdr3_aa: CASSLWVGQRYSNQPQHF

v_call: TRBV29-1
d_call: TRBD1
clone_size: -
j_call: TRBJ2-7
cdr3_nt: TGCAGCGCCCAGGGGGCCTACGAGCAGTACTTC
cdr3_aa: CSAQGAYEQYF

v_call: TRBV4-3
d_call: TRBD1
clone_size: -
j_call: TRBJ1-6
cdr3_nt: TGCGCCAGCAGCCAAGACGTGGGACAGGGGGTCTCACCCCTCCACTTT
cdr3_aa: CASSQDVGQGVSPLHF

v_call: TRBV2
d_call: -
clone_size: -
j_call: TRBJ1-3
cdr3_nt: TGTGCCAGCAGTACACCCTTGCCTTCTGGAAACACCATATATTTT
cdr3_aa: CASSTPLPSGNTIYF

v_call: TRBV10-3
d_call: TRBD1
clone_size: once
j_call: TRBJ2-5
cdr3_nt: TGTGCCATCAGTGGGGCCGGGACAGGGGAAGAGACCCAGTACTTC
cdr3_aa: CAISGAGTGEETQYF

v_call: TRBV5-1
d_call: -
clone_size: few
j_call: TRBJ2-2
cdr3_nt: TGCGCCAGCAGAGGTACAGGGCGGAACACCGGGGAGCTGTTTTTT
cdr3_aa: CASRGTGRNTGELFF

v_call: TRBV5-1
d_call: TRBD1
clone_size: -
j_call: TRBJ1-6
cdr3_nt: TGCGCCAGCAGCTTGGATACAGGGGATAATTCACCCCTCCACTTT
cdr3_aa: CASSLDTGDNSPLHF

v_call: TRBV7-2
d_call: -
clone_size: -
j_call: TRBJ1-5
cdr3_nt: TGTGCCAGCAGCCTCAATTCGGGGACTGCAGTGGGGGCCCAGCATTTT
cdr3_aa: CASSLNSGTAVGAQHF

v_call: TRBV27
d_call: TRBD1
clone_size: -
j_call: TRBJ2-5
cdr3_nt: TGTGCCAGCAGACCACAGGGGCAAGAGACCCAGTACTTC
cdr3_aa: CASRPQGQETQYF

v_call: TRBV6-1
d_call: TRBD1
clone_size: few
j_call: TRBJ1-2
cdr3_nt: TGTGCCAGCAGTGAACAGGGGGCTAAAAACTATGGCTACACCTTC
cdr3_aa: CASSEQGAKNYGYTF

v_call: TRBV4-3
d_call: TRBD1
clone_size: -
j_call: TRBJ2-3
cdr3_nt: TGCGCCAGCAGCCTCGAAAGGCCGAGGACAGGGGATATCACAGATACGCAGTATTTT
cdr3_aa: CASSLERPRTGDITDTQYF

v_call: TRBV5-6
d_call: TRBD2
clone_size: -
j_call: TRBJ2-5
cdr3_nt: TGTGCCAGCAGCTTGGCGCTGACCGGGACTAGCCAAGAGACCCAGTACTTC
cdr3_aa: CASSLALTGTSQETQYF

v_call: TRBV6-1
d_call: -
clone_size: -
j_call: TRBJ1-1
cdr3_nt: TGTGCCAGCAGGGTTCAGAAGAACACTGAAGCTTTCTTT
cdr3_aa: CASRVQKNTEAFF

v_call: TRBV11-2
d_call: -
clone_size: -
j_call: TRBJ1-2
cdr3_nt: TGTGCCAGCAGCTCGACAATAACTAACTATGGCTACACCTTC
cdr3_aa: CASSSTITNYGYTF

v_call: TRBV2
d_call: -
clone_size: -
j_call: TRBJ2-1
cdr3_nt: TGTGCCAGCAGTGAGATAGCGACTGATTACAATGAGCAGTTCTTC
cdr3_aa: CASSEIATDYNEQFF

v_call: TRBV4-3
d_call: TRBD1
clone_size: -
j_call: TRBJ1-3
cdr3_nt: TGCGCCAGCAGCCCGGGGACAGGGGATGGAAACACCATATATTTT
cdr3_aa: CASSPGTGDGNTIYF

v_call: TRBV7-2
d_call: -
clone_size: few
j_call: TRBJ1-5
cdr3_nt: TGTGCCAGCAATTCGGGACACAGCAATCAGCCCCAGCATTTT
cdr3_aa: CASNSGHSNQPQHF

v_call: TRBV9
d_call: TRBD1
clone_size: -
j_call: TRBJ1-6
cdr3_nt: TGTGCCAGCAGCCCAAGGACAGGGTGGGCCTATAATTCACCCCTCCACTTT
cdr3_aa: CASSPRTGWAYNSPLHF

v_call: TRBV11-2
d_call: TRBD1
clone_size: -
j_call: TRBJ2-3
cdr3_nt: TGTGCCAGCAGCCTTCACAGGGGGCGGGTAGATACGCAGTATTTT
cdr3_aa: CASSLHRGRVDTQYF

v_call: TRBV5-6
d_call: -
clone_size: few
j_call: TRBJ1-1
cdr3_nt: TGTGCCAGCAGCTTGAGGAGGGTATGGACTGAAGCTTTCTTT
cdr3_aa: CASSLRRVWTEAFF

v_call: TRBV5-8
d_call: TRBD1
clone_size: few
j_call: TRBJ1-2
cdr3_nt: TGTGCCAGCAGCCGCCGGGACAGGGGTGGCTACACCTTC
cdr3_aa: CASSRRDRGGYTF

v_call: TRBV9
d_call: -
clone_size: -
j_call: TRBJ1-4
cdr3_nt: TGTGCCAGCAGCGTATTCATAGGAGGGGATGCGGGGGAAAAACTGTTTTTT
cdr3_aa: CASSVFIGGDAGEKLFF

v_call: TRBV13
d_call: -
clone_size: -
j_call: TRBJ2-2
cdr3_nt: TGTGCCAGCAGCTTACAGGGTTACACCGGGGAGCTGTTTTTT
cdr3_aa: CASSLQGYTGELFF

v_call: TRBV7-2
d_call: TRBD1
clone_size: -
j_call: TRBJ2-5
cdr3_nt: TGTGCCAGCAGCTTAGGGACAGGGGGTCGGTACCAAGAGACCCAGTACTTC
cdr3_aa: CASSLGTGGRYQETQYF

v_call: TRBV2
d_call: TRBD1
clone_size: once
j_call: TRBJ1-2
cdr3_nt: TGTGCCGCAAGTAAGACAGGGGAGGTTGGCTATGGCTACACCTTC
cdr3_aa: CAASKTGEVGYGYTF

v_call: TRBV7-8
d_call: TRBD2
clone_size: -
j_call: TRBJ2-5
cdr3_nt: TGTGCCAGCAGCTTCTTTAGCGGGGGAGAGACCCAGTACTTC
cdr3_aa: CASSFFSGGETQYF